This entry is about one T cell receptor (beta chain). This record belongs to a study of Ad26.COV2.S vaccination and SARS-CoV-2 variants. The treatment: around 19 received Ad26.COV2.S at low or high dose, single or two shots; about five received placebo; per-sample allocation not given. Sampling was performed 63 days after the first vaccine or placebo injection. Immunization relied on an Ad26 vector, which expressed Wuhan-strain SARS-CoV-2 spike. CDR3 length: 18 amino acids. The germline V gene encodes CDR1 SGDLS and CDR2 YYNGEE. V dropped 3 bases and J dropped 0; count of bases not matched to a gene: 8. The protocol was immunoSEQ multiplex PCR, while the TCRdb copy is restricted to in-frame clones and leaves out a portion. Of roughly 380,000 clones listed, approximately 81% are singletons.

The chain links TRBV9 to TRBJ2-7; TRBD2 matches at 14 bases. This sequence was found in a person aged 18-60 years who received the Ad26.COV2.S COVID-19 vaccine or a placebo. The sample in question was peripheral blood, obtained in a trial of Ad26.COV2.S vaccine versus placebo. CDR3 in DNA: TGTGCCAGCAGCGCCCGGGGGACTAGCGGGAGCACCTCCTACGAGCAGTACTTC. This translates into CASSARGTSGSTSYEQYF. Full variable domain (remainder filled in from reference TRBV9 and TRBJ2-7): DSGVTQTPKHLITATGQRVTLRCSPRSGDLSVYWYQQSLDQGLQFLIQYYNGEERAKGNILERFSAQQFPDLHSELNLSSLELGDSALYFCASSARGTSGSTSYEQYFGPGTRLTVT.